This T cell receptor beta chain was captured by sequencing in a study of blood T cell repertoires in COVID-19. Study-wide context: Acute and convalescent COVID-19 samples came from the United States, Italy and Spain. T cells, B-cell-depleted T cells, or PBMCs supplied cDNA or gDNA.

Germline loops: CDR1 SGHRS, CDR2 YFSETQ. The CDR3 has 17 residues. Trimming cost V 0 bases and J 0 bases; bases outside gene matches: 5. In the original processing: Nucleated cell number was recorded as an estimate derived from reference gene primer amplification. Sequenced by immunoSEQ multiplex PCR; TCRdb stores in-frame clones only, minus some. Clone size and the V and J calls come from that table; the DNA yielded D and trimming. The profile shows 150,000 to 190,000 clones, under 85% of them singletons. This clonotype was sampled from a woman older than 75 with acute or convalescent COVID-19. J is TRBJ2-7 and V is TRBV5-1, with 11 bases fitting TRBD2. The sample was peripheral blood. The CDR3 loop is CASSLGSGTSGSYEQYF. Here the CDR3 DNA reads TGCGCCAGCAGCTTGGGATCCGGGACTAGCGGCTCCTACGAGCAGTACTTC. The complete variable domain, with remaining parts taken from reference TRBV5-1 and TRBJ2-7, reads KAGVTQTPRYLIKTRGQQVTLSCSPISGHRSVSWYQQTPGQGLQFLFEYFSETQRNKGNFPGRFSGRQFSNSRSEMNVSTLELGDSALYLCASSLGSGTSGSYEQYFGPGTRLTVT.